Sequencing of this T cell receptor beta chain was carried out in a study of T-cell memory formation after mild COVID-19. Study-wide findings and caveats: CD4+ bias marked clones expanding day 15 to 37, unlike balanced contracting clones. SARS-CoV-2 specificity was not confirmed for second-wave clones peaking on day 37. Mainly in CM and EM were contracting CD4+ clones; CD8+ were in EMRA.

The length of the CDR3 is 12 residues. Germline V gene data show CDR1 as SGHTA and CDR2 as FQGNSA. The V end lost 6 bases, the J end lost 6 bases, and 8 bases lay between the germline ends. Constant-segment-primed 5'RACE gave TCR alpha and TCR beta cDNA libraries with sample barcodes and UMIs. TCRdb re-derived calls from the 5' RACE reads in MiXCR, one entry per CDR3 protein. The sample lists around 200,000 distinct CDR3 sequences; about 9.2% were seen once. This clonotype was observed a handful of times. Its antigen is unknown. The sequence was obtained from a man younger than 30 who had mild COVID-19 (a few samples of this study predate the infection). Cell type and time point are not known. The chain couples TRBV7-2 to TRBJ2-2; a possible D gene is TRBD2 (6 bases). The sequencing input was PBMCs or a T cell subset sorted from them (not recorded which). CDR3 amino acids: CASRTRAGELFF. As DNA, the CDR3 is TGTGCCAGCAGGACTAGGGCCGGGGAGCTGTTTTTT.